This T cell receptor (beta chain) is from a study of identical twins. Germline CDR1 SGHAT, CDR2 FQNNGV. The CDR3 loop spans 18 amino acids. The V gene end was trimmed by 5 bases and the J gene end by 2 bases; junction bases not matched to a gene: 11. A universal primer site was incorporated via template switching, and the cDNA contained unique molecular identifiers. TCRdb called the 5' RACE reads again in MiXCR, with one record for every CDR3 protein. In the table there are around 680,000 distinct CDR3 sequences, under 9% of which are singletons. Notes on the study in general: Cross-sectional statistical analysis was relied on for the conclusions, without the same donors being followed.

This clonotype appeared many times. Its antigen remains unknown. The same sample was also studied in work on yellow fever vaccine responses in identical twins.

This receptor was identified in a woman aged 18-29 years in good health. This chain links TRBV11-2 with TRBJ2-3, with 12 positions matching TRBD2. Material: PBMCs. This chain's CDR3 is CASSRTTSGGTSTDTQYF. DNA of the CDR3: TGTGCCAGCAGCCGAACTACTAGCGGGGGGACTTCCACAGATACGCAGTATTTT.